Following are 32 T cell receptor beta chains from one sample sequenced in a study of cytomegalovirus exposure and HLA in healthy donors. With 60 Vbeta and 13 Jbeta primers, the PCR was carried out. Profiled with immunoSEQ multiplex PCR; TCRdb holds only in-frame clones, not every one. The repertoire holds about 98,000 clones, approximately 72% seen once, with roughly 9.8% in the top ten. Material for sequencing was PBMCs. These receptors were taken from a man between 18 and 29 years old in good health and CMV-seropositive.

V gene TRBV2 combines with J gene TRBJ2-5, with TRBD2 matching over 9 bases. With 5 bases clipped from V and 1 base from J, the junction kept 8 bases outside the gene matches. Germline loops: CDR1 SNHLY, CDR2 FYNNEI. The CDR3 runs 16 residues. The CDR3 loop reads CASSNERGAGQETQYF. CDR3 in DNA: TGTGCCAGCAGTAACGAGCGGGGGGCTGGCCAAGAGACCCAGTACTTC.

The V call is TRBV4-1, the J call TRBJ1-5; 9 nucleotides agree with TRBD1. Trimming removed 5 bases from V and 5 bases from J; junction bases left unmatched: 7. The CDR3 spans 15 residues. The germline gives CDR1 MGHRA, CDR2 YSYEKL. CDR3 DNA sequence: TGCGCCAGCAGCGTTGGGACAGGGATGGATCAGCCCCAGCATTTT. Translated, it gives CASSVGTGMDQPQHF.

This rearrangement joins TRBV30 to TRBJ1-5, with D hard to call. CDR1 is GTSNPN, CDR2 SVGIG, per germline (reference sequence). The CDR3 runs 13 residues. The V end was cut by 2 bases, the J end by 1 base, with 6 bases between. CDR3 sequence: CAWSTESNQPQHF. The CDR3, as DNA: TGTGCCTGGAGTACAGAGAGCAATCAGCCCCAGCATTTT.

J is TRBJ2-5 and V is TRBV19; the D gene is possibly TRBD2 (6 bases). The V end was cut by 9 bases, the J end by 2 bases, with 10 bases between. CDR1 LNHDA and CDR2 SQIVND come from the germline V gene (reference sequence). The CDR3 contains 12 residues. The CDR3, as DNA: TGTGCCAGCGCGGGGTTTCAAGAGACCCAGTACTTC. Translated: CASAGFQETQYF.

V and J are TRBV14 and TRBJ1-6; tentative D call: TRBD1 (5 bases). This CDR3 is 14 amino acids long. Trimming took 3 bases from V and 7 from J, leaving 10 bases between them. Germline V lookup: CDR1 SGHDN, CDR2 FVKESK. Written as DNA, the CDR3 is TGTGCCAGCAGCCAGGGACTTCTAAATTCACCCCTCCACTTT. Protein sequence: CASSQGLLNSPLHF.

The chain couples TRBV19 to TRBJ1-5; D ambiguous. The CDR3 is 14 residues long. Germline loops: CDR1 LNHDA, CDR2 SQIVND (reference sequence). Trimming stripped 11 bases from V and 0 bases from J, with 14 bases between. CDR3 in amino acids: CAASVHSSNQPQHF. In DNA, the CDR3 is TGTGCCGCTAGCGTACATAGTAGCAATCAGCCCCAGCATTTT. The full variable domain, rest sourced from reference TRBV19 and TRBJ1-5, is DGGITQSPKYLFRKEGQNVTLSCEQNLNHDAMYWYRQDPGQGLRLIYYSQIVNDFQKGDIAEGYSVSREKKESFPLTVTSAQKNPTAFYLCAASVHSSNQPQHFGDGTRLSIL.

The genes are TRBV5-1 and TRBJ2-2, with TRBD2 matching over 9 bases. The CDR3 runs 18 residues. V lost 0 bases, J lost 4 bases, and 10 bases stayed unmatched. Per the germline V gene, CDR1 is SGHRS and CDR2 is YFSETQ. The CDR3 loop is CASSLAPGTSIGTGELFF. The CDR3 DNA follows: TGCGCCAGCAGCTTGGCTCCCGGGACTAGCATAGGCACCGGGGAGCTGTTTTTT.

The V and J genes are TRBV27 and TRBJ1-2; no clear D gene. The CDR3 has 14 residues. V shed 2 bases and J shed 4 bases, with 11 bases lying between them. Germline V CDR1 and CDR2: MNHEY, SMNVEV (reference sequence). The CDR3 DNA reads as TGTGCCAGCAGTTTAAAGCACTCCGTCTATGGCTACACCTTC. This encodes CASSLKHSVYGYTF.

This clone has a handful of counts. The gene calls are TRBV5-8 and TRBJ2-1; possible D gene TRBD2, 5 bases. CDR1 SGHTS and CDR2 YDEGEE come from the germline V gene. Trimming shortened V by 0 bases and J by 4 bases, and 8 bases separated the two germline ends. The CDR3 extends over 14 amino acids. The CDR3 nucleotides are TGTGCCAGCAGCTTGGCAGCGGATTACAATGAGCAGTTCTTC. Protein product: CASSLAADYNEQFF.

This CDR3 reads CASRGEGSNQPQHF. DNA of the CDR3: TGTGCCAGCAGGGGGGAGGGTAGCAATCAGCCCCAGCATTTT. This rearrangement joins TRBV27 to TRBJ1-5, with a tentative D call TRBD1 (5 bases). CDR3 length: 14 amino acids. The germline V and J ends were trimmed by 6 bases and 0 bases, with 9 bases remaining between them. CDR1 and CDR2 (germline): MNHEY, SMNVEV (reference sequence).

This clone was recorded a few times. This chain links TRBV2 with TRBJ1-5; D gene unclear. CDR3 size: 15 residues. From germline, CDR1 is SNHLY and CDR2 FYNNEI. V lost 2 bases and J lost 3, with 11 bases in between. In nucleotides, the CDR3 is TGTGCCAGCAGTGAATACCGCGGCTACAATCAGCCCCAGCATTTT. As protein: CASSEYRGYNQPQHF.

This clone has more than one count but fewer than ten. The rearrangement links TRBV5-1 to TRBJ2-6; no clear D gene. V lost 2 bases, J lost 0 bases, and 6 bases lay in between. From germline, CDR1 is SGHRS and CDR2 YFSETQ. The CDR3 runs to 15 residues. CDR3 bases: TGCGCCAGCAGCTTACAGATCTCTGGGGCCAACGTCCTGACTTTC. Translation gives CASSLQISGANVLTF.

The rearrangement joins TRBV30 to TRBJ2-5; possibly TRBD1 for D (6 bases). Trimming took 5 bases from V and 5 from J, leaving 9 bases between them. The CDR3 has 11 amino acids. The germline CDR1 and CDR2 sequences are GTSNPN and SVGIG (reference sequence). The CDR3 here is CAWGQSETQYF. CDR3 DNA: TGTGCCTGGGGACAGTCGGAGACCCAGTACTTC.

V usage is TRBV5-4 and J usage is TRBJ2-2; 8 bases line up with TRBD1. This CDR3 region has 16 residues. CDR1 and CDR2 (germline): SGHNT, YYREEE (reference sequence). Trimming took 5 bases from V and 0 from J; bases not matched to a gene: 6. DNA of the CDR3: TGTGCCAGCAGATCCGGGACAGGAGCGAACACCGGGGAGCTGTTTTTT. This translates into CASRSGTGANTGELFF.

The chain joins TRBV30 to TRBJ1-5; TRBD1 is a possible D gene (6 bases). The V end was cut by 4 bases, the J end by 5 bases, with 12 bases between. The CDR3 has 13 residues. Looked up from germline, CDR1 is GTSNPN and CDR2 is SVGIG (reference sequence). CDR3 sequence: CAWTGTPDQPQHF. In DNA, the CDR3 is TGTGCCTGGACGGGGACACCAGATCAGCCCCAGCATTTT.

The chain links TRBV6-5 to TRBJ2-5; D is perhaps TRBD2 (7 bases). CDR3 length: 15 amino acids. The V end was cut by 5 bases, the J end by 5 bases, with 18 bases between. From germline, CDR1 is MNHEY and CDR2 SVGAGI. CDR3 DNA: TGTGCCAGCAGTACCCTTAGGGGGGGGCTGGAGACCCAGTACTTC. Amino acid sequence: CASSTLRGGLETQYF.

This clone came up a few times. V usage is TRBV28 and J usage is TRBJ2-5; 9 nucleotides match TRBD2. Germline V gene sequence: CDR1 MDHEN, CDR2 SYDVKM. V dropped 3 bases and J dropped 1; count of bases not matched to a gene: 6. The CDR3 runs 16 residues. The CDR3 DNA reads as TGTGCCAGCAGTTTCCGGCTAGCGGGGAGCCAAGAGACCCAGTACTTC. It is translated as CASSFRLAGSQETQYF.

The chain combines TRBV7-9 with TRBJ1-4; the D gene is possibly TRBD1 (6 bases). CDR3 size: 14 residues. Trimming cost V 5 bases and J 6 bases, with 13 bases left between them. CDR1 and CDR2 (germline): SEHNR, FQNEAQ (reference sequence). The CDR3: CASSHQGQDEKLFF. The DNA for the CDR3 is TGTGCCAGCAGCCACCAGGGGCAGGATGAAAAACTGTTTTTT.

This clone was observed a handful of times. J is TRBJ2-7 and V is TRBV5-1, with D possibly TRBD1 on 5 matching bases. Trimming shortened V by 0 bases and J by 1 base, and 14 bases separated the two germline ends. Germline V gene sequence: CDR1 SGHRS, CDR2 YFSETQ. The CDR3 extends over 16 amino acids. CDR3 bases: TGCGCCAGCAGCTTGGTACAGGCCCCCTCTTCCTACGAGCAGTACTTC. Protein sequence: CASSLVQAPSSYEQYF.

In its sample, this clone was seen a few times. The J gene is TRBJ1-3, the V gene TRBV29-1; no clear D. V was trimmed by 4 bases and J by 2 bases, leaving 15 bases between them. CDR1 is SQVTM, CDR2 ANQGSEA, per germline. This CDR3 has 15 amino acids. The CDR3 region is CSVVGIGRTGNTIYF. CDR3 bases: TGCAGCGTTGTTGGTATAGGGAGGACTGGAAACACCATATATTTT.

The chain uses TRBV23-1 and TRBJ1-4; no firm D call. TRBV23-1 qualifies as an ORF whose function is uncertain. This CDR3 is built from 17 residues. Trimming took 2 bases from V and 8 from J, leaving 21 bases between them. The CDR3 bases are TGCGCCAGCAGTCAAATTTTGCGGGGAGAGGCCGAAGAAAAACTGTTTTTT. This codes for CASSQILRGEAEEKLFF.

The V call is TRBV28, the J call TRBJ1-6; tentatively, D is TRBD1 (6 bases). The CDR3 spans 18 residues. Trimming took 5 bases from V and 0 from J, leaving 17 bases between them. Germline-derived CDR1 and CDR2 are MDHEN and SYDVKM. CDR3 loop: CASSIQGPLSSYNSPLHF. In nucleotides, the CDR3 is TGTGCCAGCAGTATACAGGGACCTTTGAGCTCCTATAATTCACCCCTCCACTTT. Full variable domain (remainder filled in from reference TRBV28 and TRBJ1-6): DVKVTQSSRYLVKRTGEKVFLECVQDMDHENMFWYRQDPGLGLRLIYFSYDVKMKEKGDIPEGYSVSREKKERFSLILESASTNQTSMYLCASSIQGPLSSYNSPLHFGNGTRLTVT.

V usage is TRBV1 and J usage is TRBJ1-5. TRBV1 has pseudogene status. The CDR3 is made up of 17 amino acids. Here the CDR3 DNA reads TGCACCAGCAGCCACACGCGGGGGCAGACCAACAGTCAGCCCCAGCATTTT. This codes for CTSSHTRGQTNSQPQHF.

V is TRBV14 and J is TRBJ2-7, with D possibly being TRBD1 (6 bases). The CDR3 runs to 14 residues. The germline V and J ends were trimmed by 2 bases and 3 bases, with 11 bases remaining between them. The germline gives CDR1 SGHDN, CDR2 FVKESK. CDR3 sequence reads: CASSQIGQSYEQYF. The DNA for the CDR3 is TGTGCCAGCAGCCAAATTGGACAGAGCTACGAGCAGTACTTC.

This clone was counted a single time. The chain links TRBV5-1 to TRBJ2-5; no reliable D call. The CDR3 runs to 15 residues. Trimming took 0 bases from V and 0 from J, leaving 9 bases between them. The germline gives CDR1 SGHRS, CDR2 YFSETQ. The CDR3 is CASSLDIVDQETQYF. The CDR3 DNA reads TGCGCCAGCAGCTTGGATATCGTAGACCAAGAGACCCAGTACTTC.

V is TRBV28 and J is TRBJ2-3, with a tentative D call TRBD2 (7 bases). This CDR3 region has 15 residues. Trimming removed 2 bases from V and 2 bases from J, with 11 bases in between. Germline CDR1 is MDHEN and CDR2 is SYDVKM. The CDR3 loop is CASSLTGGPTDTQYF. DNA for the CDR3: TGTGCCAGCAGTTTAACGGGGGGCCCCACAGATACGCAGTATTTT.

This chain joins TRBV5-1 and TRBJ2-7, with D tentatively TRBD1 (5 bases). The germline CDR1 and CDR2 sequences are SGHRS and YFSETQ. The CDR3 spans 13 residues. With 5 bases removed from V and 4 bases from J, the gap between germline ends came to 13 bases. CDR3 coding DNA: TGCGCCAGCAGGCCCAGGGTAGGTTACGAGCAGTACTTC. This codes for CASRPRVGYEQYF.

V gene TRBV5-1 combines with J gene TRBJ1-5; TRBD1 matches 8 bases. The length of the CDR3 is 14 residues. V was clipped by 0 bases and J by 7 bases; unmatched bases: 3. From germline, CDR1 is SGHRS and CDR2 YFSETQ. The CDR3 DNA sequence: TGCGCCAGCAGCTTGGGTGGACAGGGACAGCCCCAGCATTTT. Residues: CASSLGGQGQPQHF.

This clone was found a few times. The chain couples TRBV10-3 to TRBJ1-1, with D unresolved. There are 11 residues in the CDR3. Germline values: CDR1 ENHRY, CDR2 SYGVKD. The V end lost 2 bases, the J end lost 11 bases, and 9 bases lay between the germline ends. CDR3 sequence reads: CAISEESRAFF. The DNA for the CDR3 is TGTGCCATCAGTGAGGAGAGCCGGGCTTTCTTT.

This clone was seen only once. CDR3 residues: CASSKTRSYEQYF. The CDR3, as DNA: TGTGCCAGCAGCAAGACACGCTCCTACGAGCAGTACTTC. The V and J genes are TRBV6-5 and TRBJ2-7, with unresolved D. The CDR3 has 13 residues. CDR1 is MNHEY and CDR2 is SVGAGI in the germline V gene. The ends were cut back, 6 bases at V and 0 bases at J, with 9 bases in the middle.

CDR3: CASSQTGGIYEQYF. CDR3 coding DNA: TGCGCCAGCAGCCAAACCGGGGGAATCTACGAGCAGTACTTC. V gene TRBV5-1 combines with J gene TRBJ2-7, with D possibly matching TRBD2 (6 bases). Trimming removed 4 bases from V and 3 bases from J, with 14 bases in between. CDR3 size: 14 residues. Germline V gene sequence: CDR1 SGHRS, CDR2 YFSETQ.

The genes are TRBV28 and TRBJ1-1; the match to TRBD1 covers 7 bases. The V and J ends lost 5 bases and 4 bases, in that order; junction bases with no gene match: 10. The CDR3 has 15 residues. From germline, CDR1 is MDHEN and CDR2 SYDVKM. The chain's CDR3 is CASSGAIWTGTEAFF. The CDR3 DNA is TGTGCCAGCAGTGGGGCAATTTGGACAGGCACTGAAGCTTTCTTT.